Listed here are 16 T cell receptor beta chains from one sample, sequenced in a study of sequential checkpoint blockade in melanoma. The method was immunoSEQ multiplex PCR; TCRdb's version includes in-frame clones alone and lacks a portion of them. The sample shows some 7,200 clones, 20% to 25% of them seen only once. Treatment noted: randomized to nivolumab then ipilimumab (arm A) or the reverse (arm B). Sequences were derived from tumor tissue (inferred from file names), sampled from a patient given nivolumab and ipilimumab in sequence. The source is a human donor with melanoma.

Sample share makes this clone medium-sized. The CDR3 DNA is TGTGCCAGCAGGCGGGGGGCGAGCAATCAGCCCCAGCATTTT. Residues: CASRRGASNQPQHF. The chain joins TRBV6-8 to TRBJ1-5; maybe TRBD1 (6 bases). The CDR3 runs to 14 residues. The ends were cut back, 6 bases at V and 1 base at J, with 10 bases in the middle. Germline-derived CDR1 and CDR2 are MNHGY and SAAAGT.

This clone showed up just a few times. This chain connects TRBV7-5 to TRBJ2-4; TRBD2, the table's D call, lacks a check against the DNA. TRBV7-5 is flagged as a pseudogene. There are 14 residues in the CDR3. This chain's CDR3 is CASSGGRALNIQYF. The CDR3 coding sequence is TGTGCCAGCAGCGGAGGGCGGGCCCTCAACATTCAGTACTTC.

The rearrangement links TRBV6-8 to TRBJ2-3; 8 positions match TRBD2. The germline CDR1 and CDR2 sequences are MNHGY and SAAAGT. The junction had 3 bases not matched to a gene; V was cut back by 4 bases and J by 0 bases. This CDR3 contains 15 residues. The CDR3 sequence: CASSSGGRSTDTQYF. CDR3 DNA: TGTGCCAGCAGTTCGGGGGGGCGAAGCACAGATACGCAGTATTTT.

This clone was observed at least ten times. The chain recombines TRBV11-3 with TRBJ1-6; D is uncertain. CDR3 size: 14 residues. Trimming shortened V by 1 base and J by 6 bases, and 7 bases separated the two germline ends. Germline loops: CDR1 SGHNT, CDR2 YENEEA. The CDR3 here is CASSLGHPNSPLHF. In nucleotides, the CDR3 is TGTGCCAGCAGCTTAGGCCATCCTAATTCACCCCTCCACTTT.

By proportion, this clone is medium-sized (0.01 to 0.1%). V and J are TRBV6-8 and TRBJ2-1; D gene ambiguous. The CDR3 runs 12 residues. V lost 9 bases and J lost 6, with 12 bases in between. Germline loops: CDR1 MNHGY, CDR2 SAAAGT. CDR3 DNA: TGTGCCAGTGCCGACTTCGGCAATGAGCAGTTCTTC. Its protein is CASADFGNEQFF.

This clone was picked up many times. The chain combines TRBV11-3 with TRBJ2-1; maybe TRBD1 (6 bases). The germline gives CDR1 SGHNT, CDR2 YENEEA. Trimming left V 5 bases short and J 6 bases short, with 14 bases between. The CDR3 is 14 amino acids. CDR3 coding DNA: TGTGCCAGCAGCCACCAGGAAGGGGGCAATGAGCAGTTCTTC. This encodes CASSHQEGGNEQFF. Full variable domain (remainder filled in from reference TRBV11-3 and TRBJ2-1): EAGVVQSPRYKIIEKKQPVAFWCNPISGHNTLYWYLQNLGQGPELLIRYENEEAVDDSQLPKDRFSAERLKGVDSTLKIQPAELGDSAVYLCASSHQEGGNEQFFGPGTRLTVL.

The chain couples TRBV5-1 to TRBJ2-2; the D is unclear. Germline V lookup: CDR1 SGHRS, CDR2 YFSETQ. The CDR3 loop spans 14 amino acids. Trimming took off 7 bases at V and 6 bases at J, with 16 bases between the two ends. The CDR3 DNA reads TGCGCCAGCGTGCAGTTTTTGGGCGCCGGGGAGCTGTTTTTT. It specifies CASVQFLGAGELFF.

A word on this clone: At one boundary the junction diverges from the germline segment, which might be a read error. This rearrangement joins TRBV6-8 to TRBJ1-6; D ambiguous. Germline CDR1 and CDR2: MNHGY and SAAAGT. The CDR3 consists of 13 residues. CDR3 coding DNA: TGTGCCAGCAGTGACTCGGACAATTCACCCCTCCACTTT. Its translation: CASSDSDNSPLHF.

This clone has a handful of counts. The gene calls are TRBV11-3 and TRBJ2-3; no definite D call. V gave up 2 bases and J gave up 0 bases, with 6 bases separating them. The germline V gene encodes CDR1 SGHNT and CDR2 YENEEA. The CDR3 runs to 14 residues. The CDR3 sequence: CASSLQSSTDTQYF. DNA for the CDR3: TGTGCCAGCAGCTTACAGTCTAGCACAGATACGCAGTATTTT.

The chain combines TRBV4-1 with TRBJ2-5; D ambiguous. The CDR3 consists of 14 residues. The V end was cut by 0 bases, the J end by 6 bases, with 11 bases between. Germline CDR1 is MGHRA and CDR2 is YSYEKL. In nucleotides, the CDR3 is TGCGCCAGCAGCCAAGACCTACCTCGGCAGACCCAGTACTTC. Translation: CASSQDLPRQTQYF.

This clone was seen at least ten times. The gene calls are TRBV11-3 and TRBJ1-5, with D possibly TRBD1 on 5 matching bases. V dropped 5 bases and J dropped 2 bases, with 10 bases sitting between them. Germline V gene lookup returns CDR1 SGHNT and CDR2 YENEEA. There are 14 residues in the CDR3. As DNA, the CDR3 is TGTGCCAGCAGCACGCCGGGGGGCAATCAGCCCCAGCATTTT. It codes for CASSTPGGNQPQHF.

This clone was seen ten or more times. CDR3 nucleotides: TGTGCCACCCGACCGGGACTAGCGGGCTACGAGCAGTACTTC. Its protein is CATRPGLAGYEQYF. The chain carries TRBV9 and TRBJ2-7, with 12 bases aligning to TRBD2. Germline lookup yields CDR1 SGDLS and CDR2 YYNGEE. V trimming: 9 bases; J trimming: 3 bases; junction bases outside the gene matches: 7. CDR3 size: 14 residues.

The gene calls are TRBV7-2 and TRBJ2-1; D not certain. This CDR3 comprises 13 residues. CDR1 and CDR2 (germline): SGHTA, FQGNSA. CDR3 region: CASARHSYNEQFF. CDR3 bases: TGTGCGTCAGCTCGTCATTCCTACAATGAGCAGTTCTTC.

This chain connects TRBV6-8 to TRBJ2-1, with a tentative D call TRBD1 (6 bases). The CDR3 is made up of 16 amino acids. V was pared by 6 bases and J by 4 bases, with 19 bases between. Germline CDR1 MNHGY, CDR2 SAAAGT. In DNA, the CDR3 is TGTGCCAGCAGGGTGGTGGGGGCTGATCGGTACAATGAGCAGTTCTTC. Its translation is CASRVVGADRYNEQFF.

This clone has a handful of counts. The chain couples TRBV6-8 to TRBJ2-5; a possible D gene is TRBD2 (6 bases). CDR1 and CDR2 (germline): MNHGY, SAAAGT. The CDR3 contains 14 residues. The ends were cut back, 5 bases at V and 5 bases at J, with 15 bases in the middle. This CDR3 reads CASSLLEGQETQYF. The CDR3 DNA sequence: TGTGCCAGCAGTCTACTGGAGGGGCAGGAGACCCAGTACTTC.

This clone turned up a few times. V and J are TRBV14 and TRBJ1-1; a possible D gene is TRBD1 (5 bases). Germline values: CDR1 SGHDN, CDR2 FVKESK. Between the trimmed V and J ends, which lost 4 bases and 0 bases, there was a span of 6 bases. The CDR3 length is 13 residues. CDR3 protein: CASSRGLNTEAFF. The CDR3 region has the DNA TGTGCCAGCAGCCGGGGGTTGAACACTGAAGCTTTCTTT. Based on the CDR3 plus reference TRBV14 and TRBJ1-1, the full variable domain is EAGVTQFPSHSVIEKGQTVTLRCDPISGHDNLYWYRRVMGKEIKFLLHFVKESKQDESGMPNNRFLAERTGGTYSTLKVQPAELEDSGVYFCASSRGLNTEAFFGQGTRLTVV.